The sequence of this T cell receptor beta chain was determined in a study of blood T cells in healthy people across ages. For the study at large: Capture via template switching afforded approximately one barcoded beta molecule per two T cells.

Turning to this clonotype: Its antigen is as yet unknown.

General study findings and limits: A roughly linear fall in TCR beta diversity per million T cells was seen with increasing age. Since the PBMCs were unsorted, naive and antigen-experienced cells could not be conclusively compared.

Caucasian, healthy and from Russia, the donors were aged between 6 and 90. A J-beta primer mix and a sample-barcoded 5' primer were used in a second PCR of roughly 6 to 11 cycles. TCRdb used MiXCR to reprocess the 5' RACE reads, holding one entry per CDR3 protein. The data hold 730,000 or so distinct CDR3 sequences, with around 41% observed a single time. The J segment lost 4 bases and the V segment lost 1 base, leaving 11 bases of the junction unmatched. The CDR3 extends over 18 amino acids. The germline V gene encodes CDR1 LGHNA and CDR2 YNFKEQ. The sequence was obtained from a man older than 75 in good health. Specimen: blood. The gene calls are TRBV4-2 and TRBJ2-2, with TRBD1 matching over 8 bases. The CDR3 is CASSQGPGQGPATGELFF. DNA for the CDR3: TGTGCCAGCAGCCAAGGCCCTGGACAGGGTCCGGCCACCGGGGAGCTGTTTTTT.